This T cell receptor (beta chain) derives from a study of blood T cell repertoires in COVID-19. Background on the study: The United States, Italy and Spain were the sources of the acute and convalescent COVID-19 samples. Sources were T cells, B-cell-depleted T cells, or PBMCs; the material itself was cDNA or gDNA.

Recovery among Cohort 3 donors was established by two negative PCRs, clearance, or symptom resolution. The ends lost 5 bases at V and 6 bases at J; junction bases unmatched: 7. Germline V CDR1 and CDR2: MGHRA, YSYEKL. The CDR3 covers 15 residues. Profiled with immunoSEQ multiplex PCR; TCRdb holds only in-frame clones, not every one. Among some 300,000 clones, roughly 91% were seen once, and the ten largest hold about a tenth. The specimen was PBMCs or T cells enriched from blood (not recorded which). The V and J genes are TRBV4-1 and TRBJ2-2, with 9 positions matching TRBD2. The receptor's source is a woman in her thirties who had recovered from COVID-19. The CDR3 DNA sequence: TGCGCCAGCAGCGCTAGCGGGATTCGACCCGGGGAGCTGTTTTTT. This codes for CASSASGIRPGELFF.